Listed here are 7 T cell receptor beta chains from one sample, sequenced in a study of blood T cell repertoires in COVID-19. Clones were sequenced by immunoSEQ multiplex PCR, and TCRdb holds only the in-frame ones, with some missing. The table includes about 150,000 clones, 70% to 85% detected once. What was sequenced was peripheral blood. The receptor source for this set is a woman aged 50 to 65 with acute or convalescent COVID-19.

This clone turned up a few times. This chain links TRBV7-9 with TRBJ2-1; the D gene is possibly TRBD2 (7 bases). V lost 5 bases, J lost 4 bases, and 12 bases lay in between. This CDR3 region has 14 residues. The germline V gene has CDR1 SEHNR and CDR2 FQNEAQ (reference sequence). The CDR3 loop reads CASSTGGLYNEQFF. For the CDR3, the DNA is TGTGCCAGCAGCACCGGGGGGCTATACAATGAGCAGTTCTTC.

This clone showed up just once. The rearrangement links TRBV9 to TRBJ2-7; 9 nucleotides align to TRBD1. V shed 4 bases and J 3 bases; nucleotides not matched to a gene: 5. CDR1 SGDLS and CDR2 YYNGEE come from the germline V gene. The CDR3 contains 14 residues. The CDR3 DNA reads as TGTGCCAGCAGCTCGACAGGGGGTGTCTACGAGCAGTACTTC. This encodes CASSSTGGVYEQYF.

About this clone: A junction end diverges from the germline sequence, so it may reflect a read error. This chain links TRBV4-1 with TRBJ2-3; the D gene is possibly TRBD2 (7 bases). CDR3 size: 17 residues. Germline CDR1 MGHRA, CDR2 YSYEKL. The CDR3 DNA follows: TGCGCCAGCCGCCAAGCCCCGGGGGGCCGCAGCACAGATACGCAGTATTTT. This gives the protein CASRQAPGGRSTDTQYF.

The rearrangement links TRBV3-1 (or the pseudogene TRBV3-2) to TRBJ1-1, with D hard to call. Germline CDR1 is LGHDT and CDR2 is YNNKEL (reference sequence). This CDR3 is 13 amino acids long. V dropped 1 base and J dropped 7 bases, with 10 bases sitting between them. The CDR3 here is CASSQVDSREAFF. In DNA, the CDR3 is TGTGCCAGCAGCCAAGTTGACTCCCGTGAAGCTTTCTTT.

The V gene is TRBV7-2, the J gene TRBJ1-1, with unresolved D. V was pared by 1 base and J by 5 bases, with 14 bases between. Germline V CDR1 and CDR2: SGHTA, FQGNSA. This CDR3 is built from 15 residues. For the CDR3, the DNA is TGTGCCAGCAGCTTAGTTTCAATGGGAGGGACTGAAGCTTTCTTT. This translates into CASSLVSMGGTEAFF.

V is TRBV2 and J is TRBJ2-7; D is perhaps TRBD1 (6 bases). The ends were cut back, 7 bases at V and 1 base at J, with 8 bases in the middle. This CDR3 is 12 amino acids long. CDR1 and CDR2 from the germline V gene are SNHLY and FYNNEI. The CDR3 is CASMGQSYEQYF. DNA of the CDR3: TGTGCCAGCATGGGACAATCCTACGAGCAGTACTTC.

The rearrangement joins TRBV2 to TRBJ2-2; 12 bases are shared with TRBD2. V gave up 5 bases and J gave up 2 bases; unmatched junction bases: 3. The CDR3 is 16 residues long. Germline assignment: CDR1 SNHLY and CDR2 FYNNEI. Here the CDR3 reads CASSLTSGRNTGELFF. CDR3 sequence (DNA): TGTGCCAGCAGTCTGACTAGCGGGAGAAACACCGGGGAGCTGTTTTTT. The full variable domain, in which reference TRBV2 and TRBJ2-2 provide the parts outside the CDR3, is EPEVTQTPSHQVTQMGQEVILRCVPISNHLYFYWYRQILGQKVEFLVSFYNNEISEKSEIFDDQFSVERPDGSNFTLKIRSTKLEDSAMYFCASSLTSGRNTGELFFGEGSRLTVL.